Listed below are T cell receptor beta chains from one sample, sequenced in a study of beta chain features in type 1 diabetes. Assay used: immunoSEQ multiplex PCR; TCRdb lists only in-frame clones, some missing. The sample includes 680,000 or so clones, around 15% of them seen just once. Sequenced input: naive CD4+ T cells from blood. The receptors originated from a man younger than 35 with type 1 diabetes. Both conserved end residues are part of each CDR3. A D gene is named only where the DNA matches it firmly. Size values are once, few and many counts, or a class for expanded clones, and some rows have none.

j_gene: TRBJ2-2
v_gene: TRBV5-6
d_gene: NA
abundance: NA
CDR3nt: TGTGCCAGCAGCTGGGTCGGGACACCGAAAGACACCGGGGAGCTGTTTTTT
CDR3aa: CASSWVGTPKDTGELFF

j_gene: TRBJ2-7
v_gene: TRBV9
d_gene: NA
abundance: NA
CDR3nt: TGTGCCAGCAGCGGTCAGGCCTCGAGCTCCTACGAGCAGTACTTC
CDR3aa: CASSGQASSSYEQYF

j_gene: TRBJ1-2
v_gene: TRBV6-5
d_gene: NA
abundance: NA
CDR3nt: TGTGCCAGCAGTTACGGTGGGCTCGACTATGGCTACACCTTC
CDR3aa: CASSYGGLDYGYTF

j_gene: TRBJ1-2
v_gene: TRBV2
d_gene: NA
abundance: NA
CDR3nt: TGTGCCAGCCTGTCCCGGGGCCAAGGTCGGAACTATGGCTACACCTTC
CDR3aa: CASLSRGQGRNYGYTF

j_gene: TRBJ2-7
v_gene: TRBV30
d_gene: TRBD1
abundance: few
CDR3nt: TGTGCCTGGAGTGTACTTGGGACAGCTTCCCCCTACGAGCAGTACTTC
CDR3aa: CAWSVLGTASPYEQYF

j_gene: TRBJ2-1
v_gene: TRBV19
d_gene: TRBD2
abundance: NA
CDR3nt: TGTGCCAGTAACCCCCCCCTGGCTAGCGGGGGTGAGCAGTTCTTC
CDR3aa: CASNPPLASGGEQFF

j_gene: TRBJ2-5
v_gene: TRBV11-1
d_gene: NA
abundance: NA
CDR3nt: TGTGCCAGCAGCTTGGGGGCTCGAGAGACCCAGTACTTC
CDR3aa: CASSLGARETQYF

j_gene: TRBJ2-1
v_gene: TRBV7-3
d_gene: NA
abundance: few
CDR3nt: TGTGCCAGCAGCTTAGACAGTTTGAAGTACAATGAGCAGTTCTTC
CDR3aa: CASSLDSLKYNEQFF

j_gene: TRBJ1-1
v_gene: TRBV10-3
d_gene: NA
abundance: NA
CDR3nt: TGTGCCATCAGTGAGGAGAACACTGAAGCTTTCTTT
CDR3aa: CAISEENTEAFF

j_gene: TRBJ1-6
v_gene: TRBV28
d_gene: NA
abundance: NA
CDR3nt: TGTGCCAGCAGGGGGAATTCACCCCTCCACTTT
CDR3aa: CASRGNSPLHF

j_gene: TRBJ2-1
v_gene: TRBV6-1
d_gene: TRBD1
abundance: NA
CDR3nt: TGTGCCAGCACCTTGGGGACAGGGGACTACAATGAGCAGTTCTTC
CDR3aa: CASTLGTGDYNEQFF

j_gene: TRBJ2-7
v_gene: TRBV21-1
d_gene: NA
abundance: NA
CDR3nt: TGTGCCAGCAGCAAAGCTCGAAGTACCCACAGGGACCGCTCCTACGAGCAGTACTTC
CDR3aa: CASSKARSTHRDRSYEQYF